This T cell receptor beta chain was documented in a study of regulatory T cells in long-lasting Graves disease. General observations from the study: Persistent Graves' patients showed reduced TCR diversity versus newly diagnosed patients.

CDR3 regions were amplified by Arm-PCR using iRepertoire HTBI primers to build TCR beta libraries. MiXCR, run by TCRdb on the multiplex PCR reads, gives a single entry per CDR3 protein. The repertoire consists of under 250,000 distinct CDR3 sequences, with 20% occurring once and the leading ten covering roughly 14%. In this sample, this clonotype turned up many times. Its matching antigen is unknown. The CDR3 covers 15 residues. Time point specified: newly diagnosed GD, antithyroid drugs for less than 3 months. RNA from PBMCs was the source of the TCR library. The clonotype originates from a female donor with Graves disease. The chain couples TRBV12-3 or TRBV12-4 to TRBJ2-5; 9 bases are shared with TRBD1. The DNA matches TRBJ2-1 better at its end, which makes the J call doubtful. The input for sequencing was peripheral blood mononuclear cells (PBMCs), taken at new diagnosis, from a patient treated with antithyroid drugs. This CDR3 reads CASSPGTGSIGKQFF. The CDR3 coding sequence is TGTGCCAGCAGCCCAGGGACAGGGTCGATCGGGAAGCAGTTCTTC.